This is a list of T cell receptor beta chains from one sample in a study of technical replicates of blood from a few donors. The protocol was immunoSEQ multiplex PCR, while the TCRdb copy is restricted to in-frame clones and leaves out a portion. The sample lists 7,500 or so clones, around 96% occurring once. The sequenced material came from PBMCs. These receptors were obtained from a human donor in good health. The CDR3 runs from the conserved cysteine through the conserved F or W. D genes are given only for firm matches. The size of a clone is reported for some rows only, either as once, few or many, or as a class for expanded clones.

abundance	v_gene	d_gene	j_gene	CDR3aa	CDR3nt
NA	TRBV28	TRBD2	TRBJ2-7	CASSSLFPTSGPPAYEQYF	TGTGCCAGCAGTTCCCTCTTCCCTACTAGCGGGCCTCCGGCCTACGAGCAGTACTTC
NA	TRBV7-2	TRBD1	TRBJ2-5	CASSSQQGLDETQYF	TGTGCCAGCAGCTCCCAACAGGGGCTGGACGAGACCCAGTACTTC
NA	TRBV27	TRBD2	TRBJ2-5	CASRRLAGEETQYF	TGTGCCAGCAGGCGACTAGCGGGAGAAGAGACCCAGTACTTC
NA	TRBV10-3	TRBD2	TRBJ2-1	CAISDLAGAYNEQFF	TGTGCCATCAGTGACCTAGCGGGAGCCTACAATGAGCAGTTCTTC
NA	TRBV11-1	NA	TRBJ2-1	CASSFGGSSYNEQFF	TGTGCCAGCAGCTTCGGCGGAAGCTCCTACAATGAGCAGTTCTTC
NA	TRBV2	TRBD1	TRBJ1-2	CASSPDRAWGYTF	TGTGCCAGCAGTCCGGACAGGGCTTGGGGCTACACCTTC
NA	TRBV6-6	NA	TRBJ1-1	CASSYDRSYTEAFF	TGTGCCAGCAGCTACGACAGGTCTTACACTGAAGCTTTCTTT
NA	TRBV2	TRBD1	TRBJ2-7	CASMGTGHYEQYF	TGTGCCAGCATGGGGACAGGGCACTACGAGCAGTACTTC
NA	TRBV2	TRBD1	TRBJ2-7	CASSLRTGQLYEQYF	TGTGCCAGCAGCTTAAGGACAGGGCAGTTATACGAGCAGTACTTC
NA	TRBV30	TRBD2	TRBJ2-1	CAWSVGAGGYNEQFF	TGTGCCTGGAGTGTAGGAGCGGGGGGCTACAATGAGCAGTTCTTC
NA	TRBV21-1	NA	TRBJ2-1	CATGVAGGTSNEQFF	NA
NA	TRBV28	TRBD1	TRBJ1-5	CASTRGTVNQPQHF	TGTGCCAGCACCAGGGGGACGGTCAATCAGCCCCAGCATTTT
NA	TRBV19	NA	TRBJ2-2	CATKDSANTGELFF	TGTGCCACCAAAGACAGCGCGAACACCGGGGAGCTGTTTTTT
NA	TRBV28	NA	TRBJ2-1	CASSFGSGHEQFF	TGTGCCAGCAGTTTTGGGAGTGGGCATGAGCAGTTCTTC
NA	TRBV2	TRBD2	TRBJ2-2	CATRLAENTGELFF	TGTGCCACACGACTAGCGGAAAACACCGGGGAGCTGTTTTTT
NA	TRBV30	NA	TRBJ2-4	CAFSPGAKNIQYF	TGTGCCTTTTCCCCCGGGGCCAAAAACATTCAGTACTTC
NA	TRBV27	TRBD1	TRBJ2-3	CASSKKRPGQVIDTQYF	TGTGCCAGCAGCAAGAAAAGACCGGGACAGGTAATAGATACGCAGTATTTT
NA	TRBV27	NA	TRBJ2-2	CASSLSWVQDGELFF	TGTGCCAGCAGTTTATCGTGGGTACAGGACGGGGAGCTGTTTTTT
NA	TRBV10-3	TRBD1	TRBJ1-1	CAISFDRGENTEAFF	TGTGCCATCAGTTTTGACAGGGGTGAGAACACTGAAGCTTTCTTT
NA	TRBV28	NA	TRBJ1-2	CASSLIAATGYTF	TGTGCCAGCAGTTTAATAGCAGCTACTGGCTACACCTTC
NA	TRBV7-2	NA	TRBJ2-3	CASSSRGGADTQYF	TGTGCCAGCAGCTCCCGGGGTGGGGCAGATACGCAGTATTTT
once	TRBV30	NA	TRBJ2-5	CAWSVFPQGAQETQYF	TGTGCCTGGAGTGTATTCCCCCAAGGGGCCCAAGAGACCCAGTACTTC
NA	TRBV5-1	TRBD2	TRBJ2-1	CASSLVAGGGNEQFF	TGCGCCAGCAGCTTGGTTGCGGGAGGGGGTAATGAGCAGTTCTTC
NA	TRBV28	TRBD1	TRBJ1-2	CASSPGQLISYTF	TGTGCCAGCAGCCCGGGACAGTTAATTAGCTACACCTTC
NA	TRBV7-9	NA	TRBJ2-2	CASTESRGIGELFF	TGTGCCAGCACCGAATCCAGGGGAATCGGGGAGCTGTTTTTT
NA	TRBV7-9	NA	TRBJ2-1	CASTPGVGWEQFF	TGTGCCAGCACCCCCGGAGTTGGATGGGAGCAGTTCTTC
NA	TRBV5-1	NA	TRBJ2-5	CASSLGHFQETQYF	TGCGCCAGCAGCTTGGGACATTTCCAAGAGACCCAGTACTTC
NA	TRBV19	TRBD2	TRBJ2-7	CASSTYGTSSYEQYF	TGTGCCAGTAGTACCTACGGGACTAGCTCCTACGAGCAGTACTTC
NA	TRBV6-5	TRBD2	TRBJ2-3	CASSRTSGRTDTQYF	TGTGCCAGCAGTCGGACTAGCGGGAGGACAGATACGCAGTATTTT
NA	TRBV6-5	NA	TRBJ2-3	CASSYSVTGDTQYF	TGTGCCAGCAGTTACTCGGTGACGGGGGATACGCAGTATTTT
NA	TRBV18	NA	TRBJ1-3	CASSPTDRSGNTIYF	TGTGCCAGCTCACCAACGGACAGATCTGGAAACACCATATATTTT
NA	TRBV28	TRBD2	TRBJ2-7	CASSSSTSGVGYEQYF	TGTGCCAGCAGTTCCTCAACTAGCGGTGTGGGGTACGAGCAGTACTTC
NA	TRBV6-5	NA	TRBJ1-4	CASSRQPNEKLFF	TGTGCCAGCAGCCGACAGCCGAATGAAAAACTGTTTTTT
NA	TRBV28	NA	TRBJ2-1	CATGPWQFF	TGTGCCACAGGCCCCTGGCAGTTCTTC
NA	TRBV2	NA	TRBJ2-2	CAKTSNTGELFF	TGTGCCAAGACTTCGAACACCGGGGAGCTGTTTTTT
NA	TRBV4-2	NA	TRBJ2-2	CASSSSTSNTGELFF	TGTGCCAGCAGCTCCTCGACTTCGAACACCGGGGAGCTGTTTTTT
NA	TRBV15	NA	TRBJ1-4	CATSKGQEKLFF	TGTGCCACCAGCAAAGGACAGGAAAAACTGTTTTTT
once	TRBV5-4	TRBD1	TRBJ2-5	CASSLGTGGDETQYF	TGTGCCAGCAGCTTGGGGACAGGGGGGGATGAGACCCAGTACTTC
NA	TRBV6-5	NA	TRBJ2-3	CASSNNPDTQYF	TGTGCCAGCAGTAACAATCCAGATACGCAGTATTTT
NA	TRBV9	NA	TRBJ1-1	CASSTGSRAEAFF	TGTGCCAGCAGCACCGGGTCTCGGGCTGAAGCTTTCTTT
NA	TRBV6-1	TRBD2	TRBJ2-1	CANKREGTYNEQFF	TGTGCGAACAAGCGGGAGGGTACCTACAATGAGCAGTTCTTC
NA	TRBV30	NA	TRBJ1-3	CAWSSPGNTIYF	TGTGCCTGGAGCAGTCCTGGAAACACCATATATTTT
once	TRBV6-1	TRBD1	TRBJ1-5	CASSEEKGAGGNQPQHF	TGTGCCAGCAGTGAAGAAAAGGGGGCAGGGGGAAATCAGCCCCAGCATTTT
NA	TRBV18	NA	TRBJ2-5	CASSPQGGKETQYF	TGTGCCAGCTCACCACAGGGAGGCAAAGAGACCCAGTACTTC
once	TRBV7-9	NA	TRBJ1-5	CASSSRVGGTEQPQHF	TGTGCCAGCAGCTCGAGAGTGGGGGGGACGGAGCAGCCCCAGCATTTT
NA	TRBV18	NA	TRBJ2-2	CASPRASNTGELFF	TGTGCCAGCCCCAGGGCGTCGAACACCGGGGAGCTGTTTTTT
NA	TRBV7-9	TRBD1	TRBJ1-1	CASSLGGQGNTEAFF	TGTGCCAGCAGCTTAGGGGGACAGGGGAACACTGAAGCTTTCTTT
NA	TRBV6-6	NA	TRBJ2-2	CASSSARTGELFF	TGTGCCAGCAGTTCCGCGAGAACCGGGGAGCTGTTTTTT
NA	TRBV7-2	TRBD1	TRBJ2-4	CASSLFSGGSIQYF	TGTGCCAGCAGCTTATTTTCAGGGGGAAGCATTCAGTACTTC
NA	TRBV5-8	NA	TRBJ2-7	CASSLGGRSPFLEQYF	TGTGCCAGCAGCTTGGGCGGCCGTTCGCCCTTCTTGGAGCAGTACTTC
NA	TRBV7-9	NA	TRBJ2-1	CASSLAANEQFF	TGTGCCAGCAGCTTAGCAGCGAATGAGCAGTTCTTC
NA	TRBV6-1	TRBD1	TRBJ1-2	CASSTETGRYGYTF	TGTGCCAGCAGTACAGAGACAGGGCGCTATGGCTACACCTTC
NA	TRBV4-1	TRBD2	TRBJ2-1	CATTLMAGGPAIDNEQFF	TGCGCCACCACCTTGATGGCGGGAGGGCCGGCTATCGACAATGAGCAGTTCTTC
NA	TRBV29-1	TRBD2	TRBJ2-3	CSVDLDYLAGSTDTQYF	TGCAGCGTTGACCTGGACTACTTAGCGGGAAGCACAGATACGCAGTATTTT
NA	TRBV6-9	TRBD1	TRBJ2-3	CASRKDRVWPTDTQYF	TGTGCCAGCAGGAAGGACAGGGTATGGCCCACAGATACGCAGTATTTT
NA	TRBV6-5	TRBD2	TRBJ2-3	CASSSKRGDTDTQYF	TGTGCCAGCAGTTCTAAGCGGGGGGACACAGATACGCAGTATTTT